A selection of T cell receptor beta chains follows, all from one sample in a study of shared clonotypes between healthy human individuals. This table comes from immunoSEQ multiplex PCR, and its TCRdb copy is limited to in-frame clones, with some not included. In the table there are 2 million to 2.5 million clones, more than 85% of which are singletons. The sequencing sample was made of naive CD8+ T cells from PBMCs. The receptor source for this set is a man in his late teens or twenties in good health. Some clones in this sample may be carry-over from other donors' samples. Each CDR3 is given with its conserved first and last residue. The order of the fields is D gene, V gene, J gene, clone size, CDR3 protein, CDR3 DNA. The D gene is left open where the match is weak. A clone size is listed for some rows: how often the clone was seen (once, few, many), or a class if it is expanded.

>TRBD1|TRBV29-1|TRBJ1-1|.
CSVEAGGLYTEAFF
TGCAGCGTTGAAGCAGGGGGTTTATACACTGAAGCTTTCTTT
>.|TRBV28|TRBJ2-1|.
CASSLGLGLSYNEQFF
TGTGCCAGCAGTTTAGGGCTAGGACTTTCCTACAATGAGCAGTTCTTC
>TRBD2|TRBV2|TRBJ2-1|few
CASGRGGNEQFF
TGTGCCAGCGGGCGCGGGGGCAATGAGCAGTTCTTC
>.|TRBV30|TRBJ1-2|.
CAWSVGVGYTF
TGTGCCTGGAGTGTAGGAGTTGGCTACACCTTC
>TRBD2|TRBV4-3|TRBJ2-7|.
CASSQDLGLAGAYEQYF
TGCGCCAGCAGCCAAGATCTGGGGCTAGCGGGGGCCTACGAGCAGTACTTC
>.|TRBV4-3|TRBJ1-2|once
CASSQEPDNYGYTF
TGCGCCAGCAGCCAAGAACCCGATAACTATGGCTACACCTTC
>.|TRBV12-1|TRBJ2-7|once
CASSFAGTSGRGSEQYF
TGTGCCAGCAGCTTTGCTGGGACTAGCGGGAGAGGGTCCGAGCAGTACTTC
>.|TRBV11-2|TRBJ2-3|.
CASSFEGASTDTQYF
TGTGCCAGCAGCTTTGAGGGAGCCAGCACAGATACGCAGTATTTT
>TRBD2|TRBV9|TRBJ2-1|.
CASSTSGRPYNEQFF
TGTGCCAGCAGCACTAGCGGGAGGCCCTACAATGAGCAGTTCTTC
>.|TRBV6-1|TRBJ2-7|.
CASSVYRRRSSYEQYF
TGTGCCAGCAGTGTGTACAGGAGGCGTAGCTCCTACGAGCAGTACTTC
>.|TRBV11-2|TRBJ1-2|.
CASSLGSHGYTF
TGTGCCAGCAGCTTGGGGAGCCATGGCTACACCTTC
>.|TRBV2|TRBJ2-7|once
CASGQSYEQYF
TGTGCCAGCGGTCAGAGCTACGAGCAGTACTTC
>TRBD2|TRBV6-5|TRBJ2-1|.
CASTFREGYNEQFF
TGTGCCAGCACCTTCCGGGAGGGCTACAATGAGCAGTTCTTC
>TRBD1|TRBV10-3|TRBJ2-6|.
CAISEGQAGLTGANVLTF
TGTGCCATCAGTGAGGGACAGGCGGGTCTTACTGGGGCCAACGTCCTGACTTTC
>.|TRBV4-3|TRBJ1-2|.
CASSPGTDNYGYTF
TGCGCCAGCAGCCCAGGGACGGACAACTATGGCTACACCTTC